This entry lists 8 T cell receptor beta chains sequenced from one sample in a study of blood T cell repertoires in COVID-19. Measured with immunoSEQ multiplex PCR; TCRdb has only the in-frame clones, and not every one. The table lists 190,000 or so clones, more than 75% of them singletons, with around 0.88% in the top ten. Input material: peripheral blood. These TCRs come from a woman aged 18-35 years who had recovered from COVID-19.

This chain uses TRBV24-1 with TRBJ1-4, with a tentative D call TRBD1 (6 bases). The CDR3 totals 14 residues. Germline CDR1 reads KGHDR; CDR2 reads SFDVKD. Deletions cut 10 bases from V and 0 bases from J, with 11 bases between. CDR3 DNA: TGTGCCACAAGCACAGGGACAACTAATGAAAAACTGTTTTTT. Its protein is CATSTGTTNEKLFF.

The genes are TRBV29-1 and TRBJ2-2; perhaps TRBD2 as D (5 bases). V was cut by 1 base and J by 6 bases, with 9 bases left in between. CDR1 SQVTM and CDR2 ANQGSEA come from the germline V gene. This CDR3 contains 13 residues. CDR3: CSVEVASPGELFF. DNA of the CDR3: TGCAGCGTTGAAGTGGCTAGCCCCGGGGAGCTGTTTTTT.

The V and J genes are TRBV7-8 and TRBJ2-7; D might be TRBD2 (5 bases). CDR3 size: 14 residues. V was shortened by 5 bases and J by 3 bases, with 14 bases between the two germline ends. Germline assignment: CDR1 SGHVS and CDR2 FQNEAQ. The CDR3 DNA reads TGTGCCAGCAGCCAAGGGAGAAATTTCTACGAGCAGTACTTC. This encodes CASSQGRNFYEQYF.

The rearrangement links TRBV6-7 to TRBJ2-7; 11 positions agree with TRBD2. TRBV6-7 is designated an ORF whose function remains uncertain. With 3 bases clipped from V and 3 bases from J, the junction kept 13 bases outside the gene matches. The CDR3 consists of 18 residues. The CDR3: CASSYYAGTSGGYYEQYF. CDR3 sequence (DNA): TGTGCCAGCAGTTATTATGCCGGGACTAGCGGAGGCTACTACGAGCAGTACTTC.

This clone was seen only once. Other DNA sequences in the same sample also yield this CDR3. This rearrangement joins TRBV13 to TRBJ1-1; D is unclear. Trimming removed 0 bases at V and 2 bases at J, with 7 bases between. Looked up from germline, CDR1 is PRHDT and CDR2 is FYEKMQ (reference sequence). The CDR3 has 14 residues. The CDR3 reads CASSLGGVNTEAFF. The CDR3 nucleotides read TGTGCCAGCAGCTTAGGCGGGGTAAACACTGAAGCTTTCTTT. Based on the CDR3 plus reference TRBV13 and TRBJ1-1, the full variable domain is AAGVIQSPRHLIKEKRETATLKCYPIPRHDTVYWYQQGPGQDPQFLISFYEKMQSDKGSIPDRFSAQQFSDYHSELNMSSLELGDSALYFCASSLGGVNTEAFFGQGTRLTVV.

This chain joins TRBV7-9 and TRBJ2-7, with D uncertain. Germline V lookup: CDR1 SEHNR, CDR2 FQNEAQ (reference sequence). The CDR3 runs 14 residues. V was trimmed by 1 base and J by 2 bases, leaving 9 bases between them. In DNA, the CDR3 is TGTGCCAGCAGCTTAGTCAATAGCCCCTACGAGCAGTACTTC. Translated, it gives CASSLVNSPYEQYF.

The rearrangement uses TRBV7-3 and TRBJ2-5, with D possibly TRBD2 on 6 matching bases. Germline-derived CDR1 and CDR2 are SGHTA and FQGTGA. The V and J ends lost 5 bases and 2 bases respectively, with 18 bases between them. The CDR3 is made up of 16 amino acids. CDR3: CASSPNGGVPQETQYF. CDR3 DNA: TGTGCCAGCAGCCCCAATGGAGGGGTGCCTCAAGAGACCCAGTACTTC.

The chain combines TRBV7-8 with TRBJ1-6, with a weak D call TRBD1 (5 bases). Germline CDR1 SGHVS, CDR2 FQNEAQ. This CDR3 spans 16 amino acids. Trimming removed 0 bases from V and 10 bases from J, with 16 bases in between. The DNA for the CDR3 is TGTGCCAGCAGCTTAGCCCCTCCAGGGTGGCAGTCACCCCTCCACTTT. This gives the protein CASSLAPPGWQSPLHF. The complete variable domain, with remaining parts taken from reference TRBV7-8 and TRBJ1-6, reads GAGVSQSPRYKVAKRGQDVALRCDPISGHVSLFWYQQALGQGPEFLTYFQNEAQLDKSGLPSDRFFAERPEGSVSTLKIQRTQQEDSAVYLCASSLAPPGWQSPLHFGNGTRLTVT.